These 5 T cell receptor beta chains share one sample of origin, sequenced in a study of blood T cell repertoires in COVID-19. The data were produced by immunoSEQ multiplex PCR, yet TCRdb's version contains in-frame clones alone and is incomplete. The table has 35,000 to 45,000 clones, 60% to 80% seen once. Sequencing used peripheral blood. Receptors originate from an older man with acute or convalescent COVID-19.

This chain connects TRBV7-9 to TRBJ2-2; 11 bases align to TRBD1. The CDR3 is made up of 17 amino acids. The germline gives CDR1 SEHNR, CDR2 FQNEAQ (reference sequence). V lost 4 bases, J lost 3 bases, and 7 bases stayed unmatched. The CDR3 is CASSSDRGRLDTGELFF. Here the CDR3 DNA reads TGTGCCAGCAGCTCGGACAGGGGGCGCTTGGACACCGGGGAGCTGTTTTTT. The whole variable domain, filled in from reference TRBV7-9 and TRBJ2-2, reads DTGVSQNPRHKITKRGQNVTFRCDPISEHNRLYWYRQTLGQGPEFLTYFQNEAQLEKSRLLSDRFSAERPKGSFSTLEIQRTEQGDSAMYLCASSSDRGRLDTGELFFGEGSRLTVL.

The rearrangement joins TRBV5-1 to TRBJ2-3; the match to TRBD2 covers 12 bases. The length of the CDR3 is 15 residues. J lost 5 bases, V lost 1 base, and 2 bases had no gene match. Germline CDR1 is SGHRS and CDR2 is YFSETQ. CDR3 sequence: CASSLTSGGIDTQYF. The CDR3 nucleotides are TGCGCCAGCAGCTTGACTAGCGGGGGGATAGATACGCAGTATTTT. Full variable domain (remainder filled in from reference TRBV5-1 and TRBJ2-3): KAGVTQTPRYLIKTRGQQVTLSCSPISGHRSVSWYQQTPGQGLQFLFEYFSETQRNKGNFPGRFSGRQFSNSRSEMNVSTLELGDSALYLCASSLTSGGIDTQYFGPGTRLTVL.

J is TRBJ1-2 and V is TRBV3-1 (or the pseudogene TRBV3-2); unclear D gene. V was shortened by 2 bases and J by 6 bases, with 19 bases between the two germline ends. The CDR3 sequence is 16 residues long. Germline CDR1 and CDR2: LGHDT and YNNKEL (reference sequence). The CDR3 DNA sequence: TGTGCCAGCAGCCAACCTCTTTTGTCGGGAAATCATGGCTACACCTTC. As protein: CASSQPLLSGNHGYTF.

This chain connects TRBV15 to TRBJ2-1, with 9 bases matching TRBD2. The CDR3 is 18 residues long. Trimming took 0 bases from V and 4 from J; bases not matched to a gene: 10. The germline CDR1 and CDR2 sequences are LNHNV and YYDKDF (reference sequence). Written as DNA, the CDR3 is TGTGCCACCAGCAGAGATGAGTACGGCGGGGGGGGTTACAATGAGCAGTTCTTC. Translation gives CATSRDEYGGGGYNEQFF.

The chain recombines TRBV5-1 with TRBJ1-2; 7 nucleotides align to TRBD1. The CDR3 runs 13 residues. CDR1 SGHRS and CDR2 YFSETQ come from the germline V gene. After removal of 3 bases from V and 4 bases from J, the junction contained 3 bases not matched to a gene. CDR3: CASSSGQSYGYTF. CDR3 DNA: TGCGCCAGCAGCTCGGGACAGTCCTATGGCTACACCTTC.